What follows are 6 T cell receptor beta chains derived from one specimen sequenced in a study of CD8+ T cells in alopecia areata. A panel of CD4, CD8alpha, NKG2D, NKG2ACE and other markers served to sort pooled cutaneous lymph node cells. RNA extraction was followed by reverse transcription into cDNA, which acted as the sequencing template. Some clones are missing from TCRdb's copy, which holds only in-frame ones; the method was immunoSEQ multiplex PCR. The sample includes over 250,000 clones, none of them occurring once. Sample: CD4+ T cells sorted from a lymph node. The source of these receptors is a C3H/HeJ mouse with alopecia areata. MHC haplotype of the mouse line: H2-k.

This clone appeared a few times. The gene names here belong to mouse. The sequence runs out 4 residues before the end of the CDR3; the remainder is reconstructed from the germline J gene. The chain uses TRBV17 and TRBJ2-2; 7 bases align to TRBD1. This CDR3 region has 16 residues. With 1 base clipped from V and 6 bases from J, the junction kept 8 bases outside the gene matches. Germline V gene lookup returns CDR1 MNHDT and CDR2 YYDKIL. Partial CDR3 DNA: TGTGCTAGCAGTAGAGCGGAACAGGGGTGGGCCGGG. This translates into CASSRAEQGWAG. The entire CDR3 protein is CASSRAEQGWAGQLYF.

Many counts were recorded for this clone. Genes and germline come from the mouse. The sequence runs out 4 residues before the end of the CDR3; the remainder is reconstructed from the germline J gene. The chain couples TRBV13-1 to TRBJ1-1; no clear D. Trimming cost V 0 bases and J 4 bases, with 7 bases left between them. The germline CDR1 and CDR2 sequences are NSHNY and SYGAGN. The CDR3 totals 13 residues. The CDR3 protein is CASSDAQSTEVFF. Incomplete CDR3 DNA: TGTGCCAGCAGTGATGCACAGTCCACA.

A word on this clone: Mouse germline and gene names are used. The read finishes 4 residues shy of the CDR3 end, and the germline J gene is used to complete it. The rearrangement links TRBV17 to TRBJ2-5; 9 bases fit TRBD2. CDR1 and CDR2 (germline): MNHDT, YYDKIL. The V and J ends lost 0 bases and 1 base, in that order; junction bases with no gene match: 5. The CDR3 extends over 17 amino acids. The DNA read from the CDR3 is TGTGCTAGCAGTAGAGATCGGGCTGGGGGGGACCAAGAC. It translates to CASSRDRAGGDQD. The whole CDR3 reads CASSRDRAGGDQDTQYF.

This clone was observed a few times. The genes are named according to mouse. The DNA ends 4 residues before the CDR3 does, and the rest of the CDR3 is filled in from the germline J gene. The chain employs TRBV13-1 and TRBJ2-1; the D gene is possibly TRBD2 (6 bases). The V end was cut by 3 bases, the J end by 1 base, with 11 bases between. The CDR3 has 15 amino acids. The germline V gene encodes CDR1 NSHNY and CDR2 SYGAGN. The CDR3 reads CASSVPDWNYAEQFF. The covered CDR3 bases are TGTGCCAGCAGTGTCCCCGACTGGAACTATGCT.

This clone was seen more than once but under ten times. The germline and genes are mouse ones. CDR3 DNA, as far as it was read: TGTGCCAGCAGTAGAGGGGGACTGGGTGCAGAA. Translated: CASSRGGLGAE. The whole CDR3 protein reads CASSRGGLGAETLYF. This sequence joins TRBV19 and TRBJ2-3; 8 nucleotides line up with TRBD2. The CDR3 goes on 4 residues after the read ends, and that part is filled in from the germline J gene. V lost 3 bases, J lost 1 base, and 4 bases stayed unmatched. The CDR3 spans 15 residues. CDR1 and CDR2 (germline): FNHDT, SITEND (reference sequence).

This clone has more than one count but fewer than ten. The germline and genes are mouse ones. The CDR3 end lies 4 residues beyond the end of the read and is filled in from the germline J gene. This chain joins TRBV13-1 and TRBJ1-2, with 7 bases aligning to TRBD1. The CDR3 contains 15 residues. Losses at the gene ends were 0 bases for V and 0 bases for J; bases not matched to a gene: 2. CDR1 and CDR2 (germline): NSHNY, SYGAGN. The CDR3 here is CASSDGDSPNSDYTF. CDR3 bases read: TGTGCCAGCAGTGATGGGGACAGTCCAAACTCC.